The next 22 T cell receptor beta chains were all read from a single sample in a study of blood T cell repertoires in COVID-19 (TCRdb year 2020). The protocol used for the library was the immunoSEQ multiplex PCR assay. TCRdb provides this immuneACCESS table in a form limited to in-frame rearrangements. Some clones are lacking; in checked studies, under half of them reflect an unresolved V gene, and why the rest are absent is not known. The sample yields about 80,000 clones; about 85% were counted once. 9% to 10% of the sample is taken by the ten largest. The sequencing sample was made of peripheral blood. The receptors originated from a human donor in a cohort sampled during active COVID-19.

V is TRBV12-3 or TRBV12-4 and J is TRBJ2-1, with TRBD2 as a possible D gene (6 bases). This CDR3 spans 13 amino acids. Trimming cost V 0 bases and J 6 bases, with 6 bases left between them. The CDR3 nucleotides are TGTGCCAGCAGTTTAGCGGGGGGCAATGAGCAGTTCTTC. Protein product: CASSLAGGNEQFF.

A few counts support this clone. The genes are TRBV7-8 and TRBJ1-1, with a possible D match to TRBD1 (6 bases). Germline CDR1 and CDR2: SGHVS and FQNEAQ. Trimming left V 3 bases short and J 2 bases short, with 10 bases between. The CDR3 spans 14 residues. The CDR3 reads CASSLADRNTEAFF. The CDR3 nucleotides read TGTGCCAGCAGCTTGGCGGACAGAAACACTGAAGCTTTCTTT.

The genes are TRBV5-1 and TRBJ2-1; the D gene is possibly TRBD1 (6 bases). Germline V lookup: CDR1 SGHRS, CDR2 YFSETQ. CDR3 length: 13 amino acids. Trimming took off 0 bases at V and 9 bases at J, with 10 bases between the two ends. CDR3 sequence reads: CASSLAGRGEQFF. Written as DNA, the CDR3 is TGCGCCAGCAGCTTGGCCGGCAGGGGTGAGCAGTTCTTC.

This clone was found once. The chain combines TRBV5-4 with TRBJ2-2; perhaps TRBD1 as D (6 bases). Trimming removed 0 bases from V and 4 bases from J, with 10 bases in between. The CDR3 totals 15 residues. CDR1 and CDR2 from the germline V gene are SGHNT and YYREEE (reference sequence). CDR3 sequence reads: CASSLGTVTTGELFF. In DNA, the CDR3 is TGTGCCAGCAGCTTGGGGACAGTGACCACCGGGGAGCTGTTTTTT.

The CDR3 region has the DNA TGTGCCAGCAGCCAATGGAGGGCTAGCGGGAAGCTCAATGAGCAGTTCTTC. Translated: CASSQWRASGKLNEQFF. V and J are TRBV11-2 and TRBJ2-1, with 9 bases aligning to TRBD2. J lost 6 bases, V lost 5 bases, and 14 bases had no gene match. The CDR3 loop spans 17 amino acids. Germline V gene sequence: CDR1 SGHAT, CDR2 FQNNGV.

This chain uses TRBV5-1 with TRBJ1-4, with D perhaps matching TRBD1 (5 bases). The V end lost 4 bases, the J end lost 8 bases, and 18 bases lay between the germline ends. CDR1 is SGHRS and CDR2 is YFSETQ in the germline V gene. CDR3 length: 15 amino acids. In DNA, the CDR3 is TGCGCCAGCAGCCCCGTTAGTAGGGGTGGGGAAAAACTGTTTTTT. Its translation: CASSPVSRGGEKLFF.

The chain carries TRBV7-8 and TRBJ2-3, with D possibly matching TRBD2 (7 bases). V lost 2 bases, J lost 0 bases, and 12 bases lay in between. CDR1 is SGHVS, CDR2 FQNEAQ, per germline. The length of the CDR3 is 16 residues. CDR3 in amino acids: CASSLWEGHSTDTQYF. In nucleotides, the CDR3 is TGTGCCAGCAGCTTATGGGAGGGACACAGCACAGATACGCAGTATTTT.

The V gene is TRBV7-9, the J gene TRBJ2-2; D is perhaps TRBD1 (5 bases). CDR1 is SEHNR, CDR2 FQNEAQ, per germline (reference sequence). Deletions cut 0 bases from V and 7 bases from J, with 12 bases between. CDR3 length: 15 amino acids. The CDR3, as DNA: TGTGCCAGCAGCTTAGCGGGGCTTACCTACGGGGAGCTGTTTTTT. It is translated as CASSLAGLTYGELFF.

The DNA for the CDR3 is TGTGCCAGCAGCGTCGCGCAATACTCCTACAATGAGCAGTTCTTC. Encoded protein: CASSVAQYSYNEQFF. This chain links TRBV14 with TRBJ2-1; unclear D gene. With 5 bases removed from V and 0 bases from J, the gap between germline ends came to 11 bases. CDR1 and CDR2 from the germline V gene are SGHDN and FVKESK. The CDR3 is 15 amino acids.

This chain uses TRBV3-1 (or the pseudogene TRBV3-2) with TRBJ2-7; D might be TRBD2 (6 bases). This CDR3 contains 14 residues. With 1 base removed from V and 7 bases from J, the gap between germline ends came to 14 bases. Germline lookup yields CDR1 LGHDT and CDR2 YNNKEL (reference sequence). This chain's CDR3 is CASSQGARGTEQYF. The CDR3 nucleotides are TGTGCCAGCAGCCAAGGAGCTCGGGGGACTGAGCAGTACTTC.

In its sample, this clone was seen once. The chain is built from TRBV30 and TRBJ1-6, with 9 bases lining up with TRBD1. Unmatched junction bases numbered 7, after V lost 4 bases and J lost 9 bases. CDR3 size: 14 residues. Germline values: CDR1 GTSNPN, CDR2 SVGIG (reference sequence). The CDR3, as DNA: TGTGCCTGGAAGACCGGGACAGGGACTTCACCCCTCCACTTT. This encodes CAWKTGTGTSPLHF.

The chain recombines TRBV6-1 with TRBJ2-3; D not resolved. This CDR3 comprises 14 residues. Per germline, CDR1 MNHNS and CDR2 SASEGT. V gave up 0 bases and J gave up 4 bases, with 8 bases separating them. DNA of the CDR3: TGTGCCAGCAGTGAAGCGCCTGCGGCAGATACGCAGTATTTT. Translated: CASSEAPAADTQYF.

This clone was recorded only once. The J gene is TRBJ2-7, the V gene TRBV5-4; the match to TRBD2 covers 9 bases. This CDR3 region has 15 residues. Trimming at V came to 3 bases and at J to 5 bases, leaving 9 bases not matched to a gene. Germline CDR1 SGHNT, CDR2 YYREEE (reference sequence). The CDR3 DNA reads as TGTGCCAGCAGCTCTCCAGCGAGCGGGAGGAACGAGCAGTACTTC. Protein product: CASSSPASGRNEQYF.

The chain employs TRBV2 and TRBJ2-3; 14 nucleotides agree with TRBD2. The CDR3 consists of 16 residues. Germline V gene sequence: CDR1 SNHLY, CDR2 FYNNEI. Trimming took 5 bases from V and 8 from J; bases not matched to a gene: 9. The CDR3 reads CASSRATSGRGVTQYF. CDR3 in DNA: TGTGCCAGCAGTCGAGCGACTAGCGGGAGGGGGGTTACGCAGTATTTT.

The V gene is TRBV7-9, the J gene TRBJ1-1; no definite D call. The V gene lost 4 bases and the J gene lost 0 bases, with 6 bases spanning the gap. The CDR3 length is 13 residues. The germline V gene encodes CDR1 SEHNR and CDR2 FQNEAQ (reference sequence). DNA of the CDR3: TGTGCCAGCAGCTATCGAGTGAACACTGAAGCTTTCTTT. Translating it yields CASSYRVNTEAFF.

A note on this clone: The junction and the germline gene differ at one end; a read error may be behind it. The V call is TRBV9, the J call TRBJ2-1; 10 bases are a match to TRBD2. This CDR3 has 16 residues. Per the germline V gene, CDR1 is SGDLS and CDR2 is YYNGEE. The CDR3 nucleotides read TGTGCCAGCAGCGCAAGACCGGGACTAGCGAGTGATGAGCAGCTCTTC. Translation gives CASSARPGLASDEQLF.

This chain uses TRBV30 with TRBJ1-6; 10 bases map to TRBD1. This CDR3 has 13 amino acids. Trimming took 5 bases from V and 9 from J; bases not matched to a gene: 4. CDR1 GTSNPN and CDR2 SVGIG come from the germline V gene (reference sequence). CDR3 coding DNA: TGTGCCTGGGTCCGGGACAGGGGTTCACCCCTCCACTTT. Protein sequence: CAWVRDRGSPLHF.

The V gene is TRBV19, the J gene TRBJ1-6; 7 bases map to TRBD1. The CDR3 contains 15 residues. With 7 bases clipped from V and 3 bases from J, the junction kept 6 bases outside the gene matches. Germline CDR1 and CDR2: LNHDA and SQIVND (reference sequence). The CDR3 nucleotides are TGTGCCAGTACCGCCCGGGACAGCTATAATTCACCCCTCCACTTT. Translation: CASTARDSYNSPLHF. The full variable domain, with the rest looked up from reference TRBV19 and TRBJ1-6, is DGGITQSPKYLFRKEGQNVTLSCEQNLNHDAMYWYRQDPGQGLRLIYYSQIVNDFQKGDIAEGYSVSREKKESFPLTVTSAQKNPTAFYLCASTARDSYNSPLHFGNGTRLTVT.

This clone has just one count. The V call is TRBV28, the J call TRBJ2-3; D possibly corresponds to TRBD2 (5 bases). Germline CDR1 MDHEN, CDR2 SYDVKM. V was trimmed by 3 bases and J by 1 base, leaving 14 bases between them. CDR3 length: 16 residues. The DNA for the CDR3 is TGTGCCAGCAGTTTCGACTATGGCAAAGGCACAGATACGCAGTATTTT. Its translation is CASSFDYGKGTDTQYF.

This clone was observed a handful of times. V usage is TRBV5-1 and J usage is TRBJ1-6, with D tentatively TRBD1 (5 bases). CDR1 and CDR2 (germline): SGHRS, YFSETQ. The CDR3 totals 16 residues. V lost 4 bases and J 8 bases, leaving 19 bases between the germline ends. The CDR3 reads CASSQLGQGRDSPLHF. CDR3 DNA: TGCGCCAGCAGCCAATTGGGCCAGGGTAGGGATTCACCCCTCCACTTT. Together with reference TRBV5-1 and TRBJ1-6, the CDR3 gives the full variable domain: KAGVTQTPRYLIKTRGQQVTLSCSPISGHRSVSWYQQTPGQGLQFLFEYFSETQRNKGNFPGRFSGRQFSNSRSEMNVSTLELGDSALYLCASSQLGQGRDSPLHFGNGTRLTVT.

The rearrangement joins TRBV5-1 to TRBJ1-2; 10 bases line up with TRBD1. The CDR3 consists of 14 residues. Germline V gene lookup returns CDR1 SGHRS and CDR2 YFSETQ. The J segment lost 8 bases and the V segment lost 2 bases, leaving 6 bases of the junction unmatched. The CDR3 here is CASSLGGTGDGYTF. CDR3 nucleotide sequence: TGCGCCAGCAGCTTAGGGGGGACAGGGGACGGCTACACCTTC.

The chain carries TRBV13 and TRBJ2-3, with 8 bases lining up with TRBD1. The germline CDR1 and CDR2 sequences are PRHDT and FYEKMQ (reference sequence). Trimming at V came to 5 bases and at J to 2 bases, leaving 6 bases not matched to a gene. The length of the CDR3 is 15 residues. This CDR3 is CASSPGQGTTDTQYF. The CDR3 coding sequence is TGTGCCAGCAGCCCCGGACAGGGAACCACAGATACGCAGTATTTT.